The 22 T cell receptor beta chains presented below share a single source sample, sequenced in a study of neurological immune-mediated disorders. Time point here: longitudinal time-point 2. TCRdb reprocessed the 5' RACE reads with MiXCR, giving one entry per CDR3 protein. The sample has approximately 85,000 distinct CDR3 sequences; around 13% are singletons. The sequenced sample was PBMCs. These receptors all stem from a female donor with HTLV-1-associated myelopathy (HAM/TSP).

This clonotype was seen many times. J is TRBJ2-1 and V is TRBV5-1, with 9 bases lining up with TRBD1. The CDR3 is 15 residues long. J lost 0 bases, V lost 4 bases, and 2 bases had no gene match. CDR1 is SGHRS and CDR2 is YFSETQ in the germline V gene. The CDR3 protein is CASSETGGSYNEQFF. Here the CDR3 DNA reads TGCGCCAGCAGCGAGACAGGGGGCTCCTACAATGAGCAGTTCTTC.

This clonotype came up many times. The chain carries TRBV7-2 and TRBJ2-1; no clear D gene. In germline, CDR1 is SGHTA, CDR2 FQGNSA. V was cut by 1 base and J by 15 bases, with 19 bases left in between. The CDR3 loop spans 14 amino acids. The CDR3 protein is CASSLDLGEKKAFF. CDR3 nucleotide sequence: TGTGCCAGCAGCTTAGATTTGGGCGAGAAGAAAGCGTTCTTC.

This clonotype was seen repeatedly, ten times or more. The rearrangement joins TRBV5-1 to TRBJ2-6, with D uncertain. Germline assignment: CDR1 SGHRS and CDR2 YFSETQ. V shed 4 bases and J shed 0 bases, with 8 bases lying between them. CDR3 length equals 15 residues. The CDR3 spells CASSIGTSGANVLTF. As DNA, the CDR3 is TGCGCCAGCAGCATCGGTACCTCTGGGGCCAACGTCCTGACTTTC.

This clonotype was seen a few times. The chain uses TRBV20-1 and TRBJ2-7; no firm D call. Germline CDR1 and CDR2: DFQATT and SNEGSKA (reference sequence). The CDR3 loop spans 11 amino acids. The V end lost 3 bases, the J end lost 4 bases, and 7 bases lay between the germline ends. The CDR3 sequence: CSARAGYEQYF. The CDR3 coding sequence is TGCAGTGCTAGGGCCGGGTACGAGCAGTACTTC.

This clonotype occurred many times. The chain uses TRBV5-1 and TRBJ2-1; 8 positions match TRBD2. Germline-derived CDR1 and CDR2 are SGHRS and YFSETQ. The CDR3 totals 16 residues. With 4 bases clipped from V and 7 bases from J, the junction kept 13 bases outside the gene matches. The DNA for the CDR3 is TGCGCCAGCAGCCCTCAAGCGGGGGCCCTGGGAAATGAGCAGTTCTTC. It is translated as CASSPQAGALGNEQFF.

This clonotype was detected many times. This chain links TRBV20-1 with TRBJ2-7; possible D gene TRBD1, 5 bases. CDR3 length: 12 residues. Between the trimmed V and J ends, which lost 5 bases and 4 bases, there was a span of 12 bases. Per germline, CDR1 DFQATT and CDR2 SNEGSKA (reference sequence). The CDR3 here is CSAPGHGYEQYF. The DNA for the CDR3 is TGCAGTGCTCCCGGACACGGATACGAGCAGTACTTC.

This clonotype was recorded many times. The CDR3 DNA follows: TGCGCCAGCAGCTTGGAGCAGCCTGCGAACACCGGGGAGCTGTTTTTT. It yields the protein CASSLEQPANTGELFF. The rearrangement links TRBV5-1 to TRBJ2-2, with no clear D. Per germline, CDR1 SGHRS and CDR2 YFSETQ. Trimming took 0 bases from V and 0 from J, leaving 9 bases between them. This CDR3 spans 16 amino acids.

This clonotype was counted many times. The chain carries TRBV11-2 and TRBJ2-3; 8 nucleotides align to TRBD1. The J segment lost 0 bases and the V segment lost 5 bases, leaving 10 bases of the junction unmatched. The CDR3 runs to 17 residues. Germline-derived CDR1 and CDR2 are SGHAT and FQNNGV. This CDR3 is CASSRSTGGTSTDTQYF. CDR3 DNA sequence: TGTGCCAGCAGCCGCTCAACAGGGGGAACCAGCACAGATACGCAGTATTTT.

This clonotype occurred many times. V usage is TRBV6-1 and J usage is TRBJ2-3, with 7 bases fitting TRBD2. The length of the CDR3 is 19 residues. Germline values: CDR1 MNHNS, CDR2 SASEGT. With 2 bases clipped from V and 2 bases from J, the junction kept 16 bases outside the gene matches. CDR3 region: CASSELARRSGLFTDTQYF. DNA for the CDR3: TGTGCCAGCAGTGAATTAGCCCGCCGATCGGGACTATTCACAGATACGCAGTATTTT.

This clonotype was counted ten times or more. CDR3 sequence (DNA): TGCGCCAGCAGCTTTTCGCAGGGGGCTGCCGGGGCCAACGTCCTGACTTTC. This codes for CASSFSQGAAGANVLTF. The V and J genes are TRBV5-1 and TRBJ2-6, with 8 bases that match TRBD1. Germline assignment: CDR1 SGHRS and CDR2 YFSETQ. The V gene end was trimmed by 2 bases and the J gene end by 4 bases; junction bases not matched to a gene: 8. The CDR3 totals 17 residues.

This clonotype has a handful of counts. The chain has TRBV10-3 and TRBJ2-1; TRBD2 matches 8 bases. Germline V gene sequence: CDR1 ENHRY, CDR2 SYGVKD. CDR3 length: 15 amino acids. J lost 5 bases, V lost 4 bases, and 7 bases had no gene match. DNA for the CDR3: TGTGCCATCAGTGTCGGGGGGGCCCTTGACAATGAGCAGTTCTTC. Translating it yields CAISVGGALDNEQFF.

In its sample, this clonotype was seen many times. This rearrangement joins TRBV3-1 to TRBJ2-1; D call uncertain. Per the germline V gene, CDR1 is LGHDT and CDR2 is YNNKEL (reference sequence). V dropped 0 bases and J dropped 3 bases, with 6 bases sitting between them. The CDR3 sequence is 14 residues long. CDR3 in amino acids: CASSQEGFYNEQFF. The CDR3 DNA reads TGTGCCAGCAGCCAAGAAGGGTTCTACAATGAGCAGTTCTTC.

Note on this clonotype: Because it lacks the conserved phenylalanine or tryptophan at the end, this CDR3 is likely a read error. The chain employs TRBV12-3 or TRBV12-4 and TRBJ1-5; no reliable D call. This CDR3 has 12 amino acids. V was clipped by 6 bases and J by 11 bases, with 14 bases between them. The CDR3 sequence: CASSTSDETQHL. CDR3 DNA sequence: TGTGCCAGCAGCACGTCAGACGAGACCCAGCATTTA.

The sample holds many counts of this clonotype. V gene TRBV12-3 or TRBV12-4 combines with J gene TRBJ1-6; no clear D gene. The V end was cut by 6 bases, the J end by 8 bases, with 8 bases between. The CDR3 covers 12 residues. CDR3 residues: CASRFGDSPLHF. CDR3 DNA: TGTGCCAGCAGATTCGGGGATTCACCCCTCCACTTT.

There are many counts of this clonotype. This chain connects TRBV3-1 to TRBJ2-1, with D perhaps matching TRBD2 (5 bases). There are 13 residues in the CDR3. CDR1 and CDR2 from the germline V gene are LGHDT and YNNKEL (reference sequence). V was clipped by 4 bases and J by 10 bases, with 14 bases between them. The CDR3 nucleotides read TGTGCCAGCAGCCGCGCCCCGGACTGGGAGCAGTTCTTC. Translating it yields CASSRAPDWEQFF.

This clonotype came up many times. The chain carries TRBV12-5 and TRBJ2-3; D could derive from TRBD1 or TRBD2 (5 bases each). The V and J ends lost 6 bases and 6 bases respectively, with 16 bases between them. Per germline, CDR1 LGHNT and CDR2 FRNRAP. CDR3 size: 14 residues. The CDR3 protein is CASGLGRRADTQYF. For the CDR3, the DNA is TGTGCTAGTGGACTGGGACGCAGGGCGGATACGCAGTATTTT.

This clonotype was seen ten or more times. The V gene is TRBV20-1, the J gene TRBJ2-7, with 7 bases aligning to TRBD2. The J segment lost 4 bases and the V segment lost 7 bases, leaving 13 bases of the junction unmatched. Germline V CDR1 and CDR2: DFQATT, SNEGSKA (reference sequence). The CDR3 has 14 amino acids. The CDR3 protein is CSVVSGRGRYEQYF. The CDR3 DNA sequence: TGCAGTGTTGTTTCGGGGCGGGGGAGATACGAGCAGTACTTC.

This clonotype was picked up many times. V gene TRBV5-5 combines with J gene TRBJ2-3; D gene ambiguous. CDR3 length: 12 residues. The V gene's germline CDR1 is SGHKS and CDR2 YYEKEE (reference sequence). V was trimmed by 0 bases and J by 4 bases, leaving 3 bases between them. The DNA of the CDR3 is TGTGCCAGCAGCTTGGGAGCAGATACGCAGTATTTT. It encodes CASSLGADTQYF.

With regard to this clonotype: It may be a read error: a sequence one base away is much more abundant. This chain links TRBV7-3 with TRBJ1-1; 11 bases line up with TRBD1. The CDR3 totals 15 residues. Unmatched junction bases numbered 10, after V lost 4 bases and J lost 9 bases. CDR1 and CDR2 (germline): SGHTA, FQGTGA. The CDR3 sequence is CASSSSGQGVLKAFF. For the CDR3, the DNA is TGTGCCAGCAGCTCCTCGGGACAGGGGGTGCTTAAAGCTTTCTTT.

At least ten counts were recorded for this clonotype. V is TRBV6-5 and J is TRBJ2-1, with a weak D call TRBD2 (6 bases). The germline V and J ends were trimmed by 7 bases and 9 bases, with 19 bases remaining between them. The germline V gene has CDR1 MNHEY and CDR2 SVGAGI. The CDR3 covers 14 residues. The CDR3 loop reads CASTPFLGGGEQFF. CDR3 DNA sequence: TGTGCCAGCACTCCATTCTTGGGGGGAGGTGAGCAGTTCTTC.

The J gene is TRBJ2-1, the V gene TRBV7-9, with 7 bases aligning to TRBD2. V was pared by 5 bases and J by 5 bases, with 9 bases of the junction left unmatched. Germline CDR1 reads SEHNR; CDR2 reads FQNEAQ (reference sequence). The CDR3 is made up of 15 amino acids. This CDR3 is CASSRRDYTNNEQFF. The CDR3, as DNA: TGTGCCAGCAGCCGCCGGGACTACACGAACAATGAGCAGTTCTTC. Variable domain in full (rest from reference TRBV7-9 and TRBJ2-1): DTGVSQNPRHKITKRGQNVTFRCDPISEHNRLYWYRQTLGQGPEFLTYFQNEAQLEKSRLLSDRFSAERPKGSFSTLEIQRTEQGDSAMYLCASSRRDYTNNEQFFGPGTRLTVL.

Details on this clonotype: A clone one base away is much larger, so this may be a read error. This chain links TRBV9 with TRBJ2-3; D may be TRBD2 (6 bases). The V end was cut by 6 bases, the J end by 2 bases, with 16 bases between. The length of the CDR3 is 15 residues. Germline V gene data show CDR1 as SGDLS and CDR2 as YYNGEE. CDR3 DNA: TGTGCCAGCACCCTGGGGGGAAGGTCCACAGATACGCAGTATTTT. Amino acids: CASTLGGRSTDTQYF.